These 20 T cell receptor beta chains were sequenced from one sample in a study of T cell changes during pregnancy in multiple sclerosis. TCRdb keeps only in-frame clones here, not all; method: immunoSEQ multiplex PCR. The repertoire holds 90,000 or so clones, with approximately 95% as singletons. Sequencing used peripheral blood, obtained after pregnancy. The receptors derive from a female donor in good health, enrolled as a control in a pregnancy study.

The rearrangement uses TRBV11-2 and TRBJ2-6, with 7 bases that match TRBD1. Germline V gene sequence: CDR1 SGHAT, CDR2 FQNNGV. The V gene end was trimmed by 3 bases and the J gene end by 1 base; junction bases not matched to a gene: 12. This CDR3 spans 19 amino acids. This chain's CDR3 is CASSFNRGYRGSGANVLTF. In nucleotides, the CDR3 is TGTGCCAGCAGCTTCAACAGGGGATACAGGGGATCTGGGGCCAACGTCCTGACTTTC.

The J gene is TRBJ1-5, the V gene TRBV2; TRBD1 matches 8 bases. This CDR3 comprises 15 residues. Germline assignment: CDR1 SNHLY and CDR2 FYNNEI. The J segment lost 4 bases and the V segment lost 3 bases, leaving 5 bases of the junction unmatched. CDR3 DNA sequence: TGTGCCAGCAGTGATGGACAGGGAAGAAATCAGCCCCAGCATTTT. Amino acid sequence: CASSDGQGRNQPQHF.

The J gene is TRBJ2-1, the V gene TRBV4-1; D perhaps matches TRBD1 (5 bases). CDR3 length: 12 residues. V was clipped by 2 bases and J by 9 bases, with 8 bases between them. The V gene's germline CDR1 is MGHRA and CDR2 YSYEKL. The CDR3 DNA follows: TGCGCCAGCAGCCAATTCCAGGGTGAGCAGTTCTTC. Its translation is CASSQFQGEQFF.

The V call is TRBV5-1, the J call TRBJ2-2, with 10 nucleotides matching TRBD2. With V trimmed by 2 bases and J by 3 bases, 1 base remained unmatched. Germline lookup yields CDR1 SGHRS and CDR2 YFSETQ. CDR3 length equals 15 residues. CDR3 nucleotides: TGCGCCAGCAGCTTTCTAGCGGGGGACACCGGGGAGCTGTTTTTT. As protein: CASSFLAGDTGELFF. Drawing the rest from reference TRBV5-1 and TRBJ2-2, the complete variable domain is KAGVTQTPRYLIKTRGQQVTLSCSPISGHRSVSWYQQTPGQGLQFLFEYFSETQRNKGNFPGRFSGRQFSNSRSEMNVSTLELGDSALYLCASSFLAGDTGELFFGEGSRLTVL.

V is TRBV27 and J is TRBJ2-7; 10 nucleotides align to TRBD1. The CDR3 runs to 14 residues. V shed 5 bases and J 2 bases; nucleotides not matched to a gene: 3. Germline CDR1 is MNHEY and CDR2 is SMNVEV (reference sequence). CDR3 amino acids: CASSAGTGAYEQYF. The DNA of the CDR3 is TGTGCCAGCAGTGCAGGGACAGGGGCCTACGAGCAGTACTTC.

The rearrangement uses TRBV9 and TRBJ2-1, with 8 bases matching TRBD1. The CDR3 has 15 residues. CDR1 and CDR2 from the germline V gene are SGDLS and YYNGEE. Trimming cost V 4 bases and J 7 bases; bases outside gene matches: 10. CDR3 sequence: CASSTAGTGRNEQFF. CDR3 in DNA: TGTGCCAGCAGCACCGCCGGGACAGGCAGGAATGAGCAGTTCTTC.

The genes are TRBV7-9 and TRBJ1-1, with 7 bases fitting TRBD1. Losses at the gene ends were 5 bases for V and 10 bases for J; bases not matched to a gene: 22. Germline CDR1 and CDR2: SEHNR and FQNEAQ (reference sequence). The CDR3 consists of 17 residues. The CDR3 region has the DNA TGTGCCAGCAGCCGAAGGACAGGTACCCCGTTGAAAAGGGGAGCTTTCTTT. It encodes CASSRRTGTPLKRGAFF.

The chain combines TRBV29-1 with TRBJ2-5; no clear D gene. The CDR3 spans 13 residues. CDR1 is SQVTM and CDR2 is ANQGSEA in the germline V gene. Trimming took off 5 bases at V and 5 bases at J, with 15 bases between the two ends. CDR3 sequence: CSVILPSRETQYF. The CDR3 nucleotides are TGCAGCGTTATCCTCCCCTCCAGGGAGACCCAGTACTTC.

The J gene is TRBJ2-2, the V gene TRBV19; D is uncertain. The V gene's germline CDR1 is LNHDA and CDR2 SQIVND (reference sequence). There are 14 residues in the CDR3. Deletions cut 8 bases from V and 5 bases from J, with 15 bases between. The CDR3 loop is CASSTSVATGELFF. CDR3 sequence (DNA): TGTGCCAGTTCCACATCTGTCGCTACCGGGGAGCTGTTTTTT.

The chain recombines TRBV5-1 with TRBJ2-3; 7 nucleotides match TRBD2. Looked up from germline, CDR1 is SGHRS and CDR2 is YFSETQ. Trimming at V came to 4 bases and at J to 2 bases, leaving 7 bases not matched to a gene. The CDR3 spans 15 residues. The CDR3 is CASSPSGGATDTQYF. CDR3 nucleotides: TGCGCCAGCAGCCCCTCGGGAGGAGCCACAGATACGCAGTATTTT.

The chain combines TRBV15 with TRBJ2-2; D perhaps matches TRBD1 (5 bases). The CDR3 sequence is 15 residues long. Germline-derived CDR1 and CDR2 are LNHNV and YYDKDF (reference sequence). Trimming removed 4 bases at V and 6 bases at J, with 15 bases between. DNA for the CDR3: TGTGCCACCAGCACTAAGACAGACCCATCCGGGGAGCTGTTTTTT. It specifies CATSTKTDPSGELFF.

This sequence joins TRBV18 and TRBJ1-1; D ambiguous. The germline gives CDR1 KGHSH, CDR2 LQKENI. The CDR3 consists of 11 residues. Trimming removed 6 bases from V and 4 bases from J, with 6 bases in between. CDR3 loop: CASSSSTEAFF. The CDR3 coding sequence is TGTGCCAGCTCCTCTTCCACTGAAGCTTTCTTT.

This chain connects TRBV4-2 to TRBJ2-7; no definite D call. The CDR3 contains 15 residues. Trimming removed 1 base from V and 0 bases from J, with 10 bases in between. Germline V gene data show CDR1 as LGHNA and CDR2 as YNFKEQ. The CDR3 is CASSQVGGLSYEQYF. The CDR3 DNA is TGTGCCAGCAGCCAAGTCGGCGGTCTCTCCTACGAGCAGTACTTC.

This chain uses TRBV7-8 with TRBJ1-5; D gene ambiguous. CDR1 SGHVS and CDR2 FQNEAQ come from the germline V gene. V lost 0 bases to trimming and J lost 9 bases, with 6 bases between them. This CDR3 region has 12 residues. DNA of the CDR3: TGTGCCAGCAGCTTAGCAGCCGGGCCCCAGCATTTT. Translation: CASSLAAGPQHF.

The genes are TRBV7-2 and TRBJ1-2; TRBD1 matches at 8 bases. The CDR3 runs to 14 residues. Germline values: CDR1 SGHTA, CDR2 FQGNSA. The junction had 6 bases not matched to a gene; V was cut back by 5 bases and J by 4 bases. CDR3 residues: CASSPEQGVYGYTF. The CDR3 bases are TGTGCCAGCAGCCCTGAACAGGGGGTCTATGGCTACACCTTC.

This chain connects TRBV6-5 to TRBJ2-7; D might be TRBD2 (6 bases). The V end lost 2 bases, the J end lost 7 bases, and 21 bases lay between the germline ends. The CDR3 runs 16 residues. Germline V lookup: CDR1 MNHEY, CDR2 SVGAGI. This chain's CDR3 is CASSYSSLWEAGEQYF. CDR3 DNA sequence: TGTGCCAGCAGTTACAGTTCGCTGTGGGAGGCCGGGGAGCAGTACTTC.

The chain combines TRBV6-5 with TRBJ2-1, with 7 bases lining up with TRBD2. V trimming: 4 bases; J trimming: 3 bases; junction bases outside the gene matches: 9. The germline V gene encodes CDR1 MNHEY and CDR2 SVGAGI. This CDR3 is built from 16 residues. The CDR3 spells CASSSSGTKIYNEQFF. CDR3 nucleotide sequence: TGTGCCAGCAGTTCCTCCGGGACTAAAATCTACAATGAGCAGTTCTTC.

The genes are TRBV5-4 and TRBJ1-1; D not resolved. The ends were cut back, 2 bases at V and 1 base at J, with 9 bases in the middle. CDR1 SGHNT and CDR2 YYREEE come from the germline V gene (reference sequence). The CDR3 has 14 residues. The CDR3 loop reads CASSLGSGNTEAFF. The CDR3 DNA is TGTGCCAGCAGCTTAGGTAGCGGGAACACTGAAGCTTTCTTT.

This clone was counted a single time. This sequence joins TRBV27 and TRBJ1-6, with 9 bases fitting TRBD1. Trimming cost V 2 bases and J 7 bases; bases outside gene matches: 6. Per germline, CDR1 MNHEY and CDR2 SMNVEV (reference sequence). The CDR3 loop spans 16 amino acids. The CDR3 here is CASSLGAGTGNSPLHF. Here the CDR3 DNA reads TGTGCCAGCAGTTTAGGGGCCGGGACAGGGAATTCACCCCTCCACTTT.

The chain is built from TRBV28 and TRBJ2-1; 11 nucleotides align to TRBD1. This CDR3 has 18 amino acids. Per germline, CDR1 MDHEN and CDR2 SYDVKM. With 7 bases clipped from V and 2 bases from J, the junction kept 13 bases outside the gene matches. Written as DNA, the CDR3 is TGTGCCAGCACCTCGGGAGGGGGGACAGGGGGAACCTACAATGAGCAGTTCTTC. Its protein is CASTSGGGTGGTYNEQFF.